What follows is one T cell receptor beta chain and its context. The PCR made use of 60 Vbeta and 13 Jbeta primers. Profiled with immunoSEQ multiplex PCR; TCRdb holds only in-frame clones, not every one. The repertoire holds about 140,000 clones, with around 85% as singletons. CDR3 size: 14 residues. The junction had 5 bases not matched to a gene; V was cut back by 6 bases and J by 3 bases. Germline V gene data show CDR1 as MNHNS and CDR2 as SASEGT. The data derive from a study of cytomegalovirus exposure and HLA in healthy donors. For the study at large: Genetic ancestry analysis placed more than 80% of the 300 to 500 donors that were genotyped in the Caucasian-associated cluster.

Source material: PBMCs. The source of this sequence is a woman between 45 and 65 years old in good health and CMV-seropositive. The rearrangement joins TRBV6-1 to TRBJ2-3; the match to TRBD2 covers 8 bases. CDR3 amino acids: CASSIAGTTDTQYF. The CDR3 nucleotides are TGTGCCAGCAGCATAGCGGGGACGACAGATACGCAGTATTTT.